This TCR beta chain was observed in a study of regulatory T cells in long-lasting Graves disease. Sequencing libraries for TCR beta were prepared with iRepertoire HTBI primers and Arm-PCR of CDR3 regions. TCRdb redid the calling of the multiplex PCR reads with MiXCR, one entry per CDR3 protein. Among some 340,000 distinct CDR3 sequences listed, approximately 12% were seen once. This clonotype was observed many times. The sample's time point: newly diagnosed GD, antithyroid drugs for less than 3 months. After RNA was extracted from PBMCs, the TCR library was made from it. Germline-derived CDR1 and CDR2 are MDHEN and SYDVKM. This CDR3 has 13 residues. V lost 9 bases, J lost 2 bases, and 6 bases stayed unmatched. These sequences were also reported in another study, on T cells in Graves' hyperthyroidism and ophthalmopathy.

Sequencing used peripheral blood mononuclear cells (PBMCs), obtained at new diagnosis, from a patient treated with antithyroid drugs. V and J are TRBV28 and TRBJ2-5, with 7 nucleotides matching TRBD2. This TCR was sampled from a woman aged 18-29 years with Graves disease. CDR3 protein: CASAYGRQETQYF. As DNA, the CDR3 is TGTGCCAGTGCGTACGGGAGGCAAGAGACCCAGTACTTC.